Listed below are T cell receptor beta chains from one sample, sequenced in a study of blood T cell repertoires in COVID-19. The assay was immunoSEQ multiplex PCR, and TCRdb's table has in-frame clones only and misses some. The sample lists more than 250,000 clones; around 87% were seen once. Sequencing was done on a sample of peripheral blood. The receptors shown here come from a man aged 50-60 years with active or convalescent COVID-19. The CDR3 runs from the conserved cysteine through the conserved F or W. The order of the fields is D gene, clone size, CDR3 length, V gene, J gene, CDR3 DNA, CDR3 protein. A D gene is named only where the DNA matches it firmly. Part of the rows lack a size; the others show once, few, many or a class for expanded clones.

.	.	16	TRBV29-1	TRBJ1-3	TGCAGCGTTGAAGAACAGGCAGGGCCGGGTGGAAACACCATATATTTT	CSVEEQAGPGGNTIYF
TRBD1	once	15	TRBV7-6	TRBJ1-2	TGTGCCAGCAGCTTAACCTCGACAGGGGACTATGGCTACACCTTC	CASSLTSTGDYGYTF
.	.	14	TRBV19	TRBJ2-1	TGTGCCAGTAGTATGGAGGGAACCTACAATGAGCAGTTCTTC	CASSMEGTYNEQFF
TRBD1	.	14	TRBV5-1	TRBJ1-2	TGCGCCAGCAGACCCGGACAGGGAATCTATGGCTACACCTTC	CASRPGQGIYGYTF
.	.	14	TRBV10-1	TRBJ1-4	TGCGCCAGCAGTACCGGGACAACTAATGAAAAACTGTTTTTT	CASSTGTTNEKLFF
TRBD1	.	15	TRBV7-2	TRBJ1-1	TGTGCCAGCAGCTTTCAGGGGGCCGGGAACACTGAAGCTTTCTTT	CASSFQGAGNTEAFF
.	.	14	TRBV19	TRBJ2-3	TGTGCCAGTAAATTATTTTTTAGCACAGATACGCAGTATTTT	CASKLFFSTDTQYF
TRBD1	.	15	TRBV7-8	TRBJ1-2	TGTGCCAGCAGCTTAGTACAGGGGGCTAACTATGGCTACACCTTC	CASSLVQGANYGYTF
TRBD1	.	16	TRBV19	TRBJ1-2	TGTGCCAGTAGTACATTAACGACAGGGGACCTCTATGGCTACACCTTC	CASSTLTTGDLYGYTF
TRBD1	.	15	TRBV9	TRBJ1-2	TGTGCCAGCAGCGTAGTGGGACAGGCGGAATCAGGCTACACCTTC	CASSVVGQAESGYTF
.	.	16	TRBV19	TRBJ2-5	TGTGCCAGTAGTATAGTTATTGGGCAGGGCCAAGAGACCCAGTACTTC	CASSIVIGQGQETQYF
.	.	13	TRBV4-2	TRBJ1-4	TGTGCCAGCAGCCAAGAGCGGGGAGAAAAACTGTTTTTT	CASSQERGEKLFF
.	.	14	TRBV5-1	TRBJ1-2	TGCGCCAGCAGCTTGGTGCCCACATCCTATGGCTACACCTTC	CASSLVPTSYGYTF
.	.	15	TRBV4-1	TRBJ1-1	TGCGCCAGCAGCCAAGTTGTCTCCTTGAGCACTGAAGCTTTCTTT	CASSQVVSLSTEAFF
TRBD1	.	13	TRBV29-1	TRBJ1-6	TGCAGCGTTGCGTCCCAGGGGGGTTCACCCCTCCACTTT	CSVASQGGSPLHF
TRBD1	.	14	TRBV4-3	TRBJ2-1	TGCGCCAGCAGCCCATCGGACAGGGGGAATGAGCAGTTCTTC	CASSPSDRGNEQFF
.	once	16	TRBV5-1	TRBJ1-1	TGCGCCAGCAGCTCCCACTGGACAGTCGGGAACACTGAAGCTTTCTTT	CASSSHWTVGNTEAFF
TRBD1	.	14	TRBV18	TRBJ1-2	TGTGCCAGCTCACCGAGACAGGGGATCTATGGCTACACCTTC	CASSPRQGIYGYTF
TRBD2	.	14	TRBV5-1	TRBJ2-7	TGCGCCAGCAGCTTTGGGGGAGGGTCCTACGAGCAGTACTTC	CASSFGGGSYEQYF
.	.	16	TRBV20-1	TRBJ1-6	TGCAGTGCTAGTCCCAATAACCAGGGGTTTAATTCACCCCTCCACTTT	CSASPNNQGFNSPLHF
.	once	13	TRBV25-1	TRBJ1-1	TGTGCCAGCAGTCGAACGGGGAACACTGAAGCTTTCTTT	CASSRTGNTEAFF
.	.	15	TRBV28	TRBJ2-4	TGTGCCAGCAGTTTGTCAGGGTATAGCCTAAACATTCAGTACTTC	CASSLSGYSLNIQYF
.	.	15	TRBV6-5	TRBJ2-3	TGTGCCAGCAGTTACTCGAAGAGAGGGCGGGATACGCAGTATTTT	CASSYSKRGRDTQYF
TRBD1	.	14	TRBV2	TRBJ1-6	TGTGCCAGCAGGAACAGGGGCGCCAATTCACCCCTCCACTTT	CASRNRGANSPLHF
.	.	16	TRBV18	TRBJ2-1	TGTGCCAGCTCACCTCTGGACAGCCCCTCGAACAATGAGCAGTTCTTC	CASSPLDSPSNNEQFF
.	.	15	TRBV6-6	TRBJ2-2	TGTGCCAGCAGAGAAACCGGACAGAACACCGGGGAGCTGTTTTTT	CASRETGQNTGELFF
.	.	16	TRBV28	TRBJ2-3	TGTGCCAGCAGTTCACCCCGTTCGGTCGGCACAGATACGCAGTATTTT	CASSSPRSVGTDTQYF